These 15 T cell receptor beta chains came from one sample sequenced in a study of cytomegalovirus exposure and HLA in healthy donors. PCR employed 60 Vbeta and 13 Jbeta primers. TCRdb's table, derived via immunoSEQ multiplex PCR, lists solely in-frame clones and lacks some. The sample lists about 84,000 clones, about 90% occurring once. Sequencing used PBMCs. The origin of the receptors is a man aged 18 to 29 in good health and CMV-seronegative.

V and J are TRBV4-1 and TRBJ2-1; TRBD1 might be the D (5 bases). Trimming took 0 bases from V and 2 from J, leaving 11 bases between them. Germline V gene lookup returns CDR1 MGHRA and CDR2 YSYEKL. CDR3 length: 16 amino acids. CDR3 residues: CASSQEAPGPYNEQFF. CDR3 in DNA: TGCGCCAGCAGCCAAGAAGCCCCAGGGCCCTACAATGAGCAGTTCTTC.

A single count supports this clone. The chain couples TRBV9 to TRBJ1-1, with TRBD1 matching over 8 bases. The CDR3 consists of 20 residues. CDR1 is SGDLS and CDR2 is YYNGEE in the germline V gene. With 0 bases clipped from V and 0 bases from J, the junction kept 16 bases outside the gene matches. Here the CDR3 reads CASSVGPLDRVKPMNTEAFF. The CDR3 nucleotides are TGTGCCAGCAGCGTAGGCCCCCTGGACAGGGTAAAACCGATGAACACTGAAGCTTTCTTT.

Written as DNA, the CDR3 is TGTGCCAGCAGCGTCGAGATTTCCACTGAAGCTTTCTTT. It specifies CASSVEISTEAFF. The genes are TRBV9 and TRBJ1-1; D is ambiguous. The CDR3 covers 13 residues. Looked up from germline, CDR1 is SGDLS and CDR2 is YYNGEE. V dropped 2 bases and J dropped 4 bases, with 9 bases sitting between them.

V gene TRBV4-3 combines with J gene TRBJ2-1; D possibly corresponds to TRBD1 (6 bases). Germline-derived CDR1 and CDR2 are LGHNA and YSLEER. The V and J ends lost 0 bases and 2 bases respectively, with 11 bases between them. The CDR3 consists of 16 residues. CDR3 amino acids: CASSQDGGLTYNEQFF. In DNA, the CDR3 is TGCGCCAGCAGCCAAGATGGGGGCCTCACCTACAATGAGCAGTTCTTC.

The V and J genes are TRBV9 and TRBJ2-2; a weak D match, TRBD1 (6 bases). V lost 0 bases and J 4 bases, leaving 10 bases between the germline ends. The CDR3 runs 15 residues. Looked up from germline, CDR1 is SGDLS and CDR2 is YYNGEE. CDR3: CASSVAGVSTGELFF. The CDR3 bases are TGTGCCAGCAGCGTAGCAGGGGTCAGCACCGGGGAGCTGTTTTTT.

V is TRBV5-4 and J is TRBJ2-5; D is perhaps TRBD1 (5 bases). The germline gives CDR1 SGHNT, CDR2 YYREEE (reference sequence). This CDR3 is 13 amino acids long. Trimming took 4 bases from V and 5 from J, leaving 12 bases between them. CDR3 bases: TGTGCCAGCAGCCCCAGGACACTTGAGACCCAGTACTTC. It yields the protein CASSPRTLETQYF.

The chain carries TRBV18 and TRBJ2-1; TRBD2 agrees at 7 bases. Germline values: CDR1 KGHSH, CDR2 LQKENI. The CDR3 totals 16 residues. V lost 6 bases, J lost 10 bases, and 18 bases stayed unmatched. The CDR3 DNA reads TGTGCCAGCTCTCGCGAGGTGCGGGAGTTGGTGGGAGAGCAGTTCTTC. Encoded protein: CASSREVRELVGEQFF.

This chain uses TRBV7-2 with TRBJ2-1, with 9 nucleotides matching TRBD2. CDR3 size: 18 residues. Trimming removed 5 bases from V and 8 bases from J; junction bases left unmatched: 19. Per the germline V gene, CDR1 is SGHTA and CDR2 is FQGNSA. CDR3 DNA sequence: TGTGCCAGCAGCAGAGGTTTGAGCGGGAGGCCGAAGAAGGATGAGCAGTTCTTC. Its translation is CASSRGLSGRPKKDEQFF. Based on the CDR3 plus reference TRBV7-2 and TRBJ2-1, the full variable domain is GAGVSQSPSNKVTEKGKDVELRCDPISGHTALYWYRQSLGQGLEFLIYFQGNSAPDKSGLPSDRFSAERTGGSVSTLTIQRTQQEDSAVYLCASSRGLSGRPKKDEQFFGPGTRLTVL.

The chain is built from TRBV28 and TRBJ1-6, with TRBD1 matching 9 bases. Germline loops: CDR1 MDHEN, CDR2 SYDVKM. Trimming took 1 base from V and 7 from J; bases not matched to a gene: 8. This CDR3 has 17 residues. CDR3 DNA: TGTGCCAGCAGTTTATTCACAGGGGGCGCGAGGAATTCACCCCTCCACTTT. It yields the protein CASSLFTGGARNSPLHF.

The chain uses TRBV27 and TRBJ2-2; 9 positions agree with TRBD1. Germline V gene data show CDR1 as MNHEY and CDR2 as SMNVEV (reference sequence). There are 16 residues in the CDR3. V shed 6 bases and J 4 bases; nucleotides not matched to a gene: 9. CDR3 amino acids: CASRKQGAAVTGELFF. The CDR3 DNA follows: TGTGCCAGCAGAAAACAGGGGGCGGCCGTCACCGGGGAGCTGTTTTTT.

CDR3 loop: CASTSGSRSSGNTIYF. CDR3 coding DNA: TGTGCCAGCACTTCCGGGTCACGGAGCTCTGGAAACACCATATATTTT. The chain links TRBV5-4 to TRBJ1-3; D gene unclear. This CDR3 spans 16 amino acids. Deletions cut 6 bases from V and 0 bases from J, with 16 bases between. Germline assignment: CDR1 SGHNT and CDR2 YYREEE (reference sequence).

The V gene is TRBV7-3, the J gene TRBJ2-3; D perhaps matches TRBD2 (6 bases). V lost 5 bases and J lost 2, with 14 bases in between. Germline values: CDR1 SGHTA, CDR2 FQGTGA. CDR3 length: 15 amino acids. As DNA, the CDR3 is TGTGCCAGCAGCATATCGGGACTTACCACAGATACGCAGTATTTT. It codes for CASSISGLTTDTQYF.

The V call is TRBV7-9, the J call TRBJ2-1, with D unclear. The CDR3 consists of 14 residues. The V gene lost 2 bases and the J gene lost 9 bases, with 14 bases spanning the gap. Germline V lookup: CDR1 SEHNR, CDR2 FQNEAQ (reference sequence). The CDR3 sequence is CASSLSRDVSEQFF. CDR3 DNA: TGTGCCAGCAGCTTATCTCGTGATGTGAGTGAGCAGTTCTTC.

The genes are TRBV29-1 and TRBJ2-5, with 9 bases matching TRBD2. The CDR3 extends over 17 amino acids. CDR1 and CDR2 (germline): SQVTM, ANQGSEA. The trim removed 7 bases at V and 2 bases at J, leaving 17 bases unmatched. CDR3 sequence (DNA): TGCAGCGCCCAAAAGGCGGGAGGGCCAGCTTTGCAAGAGACCCAGTACTTC. Translating it yields CSAQKAGGPALQETQYF.

Comments on this clone: The identical CDR3 is also encoded by other nucleotide sequences in the sample. This chain uses TRBV6-1 with TRBJ2-7, with 7 bases matching TRBD2. The CDR3 extends over 14 amino acids. Per the germline V gene, CDR1 is MNHNS and CDR2 is SASEGT. The ends lost 5 bases at V and 1 base at J; junction bases unmatched: 5. The CDR3 is CASSRGGSSYEQYF. CDR3 sequence (DNA): TGTGCCAGCAGTCGAGGCGGGAGTTCCTACGAGCAGTACTTC.